What follows are 27 T cell receptor beta chains derived from one specimen sequenced in a study of metastatic and nonmetastatic thyroid tumors. TCRdb reprocessed the PCR reads via MiXCR. Here the sample spans over 50,000 clones, almost 30% being singletons. Among the patients, none had received any treatment before thyroid surgery. The source material was blood. All receptors derive from a female donor with papillary thyroid cancer or a benign thyroid nodule (not recorded which). Some clones in this sample may be carry-over from other donors' samples.

The rearrangement uses TRBV12-5 and TRBJ2-1; 7 bases fit TRBD1. The CDR3 is 15 residues long. Germline CDR1 LGHNT, CDR2 FRNRAP. V was clipped by 5 bases and J by 4 bases; unmatched bases: 8. The CDR3: CASGPAGTEYNEQFF. The CDR3 region has the DNA TGTGCTAGTGGTCCCGCCGGGACAGAATACAATGAGCAGTTCTTC.

This clone has a count of ten or more. This sequence joins TRBV4-3 and TRBJ2-3; TRBD1 aligns across 9 bases. V was pared by 1 base and J by 2 bases, with 7 bases of the junction left unmatched. This CDR3 region has 17 residues. Germline V gene lookup returns CDR1 LGHNA and CDR2 YSLEER. The CDR3 nucleotides read TGCGCCAGCAGCCAAGCTCACAGGGGGCTCAACACAGATACGCAGTATTTT. Its protein product is CASSQAHRGLNTDTQYF.

The chain carries TRBV12-5 and TRBJ1-1; tentatively, D is TRBD1 (5 bases). The V and J ends lost 6 bases and 5 bases respectively, with 13 bases between them. This CDR3 has 13 residues. Germline V CDR1 and CDR2: LGHNT, FRNRAP. CDR3 sequence reads: CASGRGGGTEAFF. CDR3 DNA: TGTGCTAGTGGCCGGGGCGGGGGGACTGAAGCTTTCTTT.

The rearrangement links TRBV5-1 to TRBJ1-5, with TRBD1 identical over 7 bases. The CDR3 is 15 amino acids. Unmatched junction bases numbered 7, after V lost 1 base and J lost 6 bases. The germline V gene has CDR1 SGHRS and CDR2 YFSETQ. The CDR3 region is CASSLRGGSGQPQHF. The CDR3 DNA reads as TGCGCCAGCAGCTTGAGAGGGGGCTCAGGTCAGCCCCAGCATTTT.

This clone has ten or more counts. V and J are TRBV4-1 and TRBJ2-1; no reliable D call. The CDR3 runs to 16 residues. Trimming took 0 bases from V and 2 from J, leaving 11 bases between them. Germline CDR1 MGHRA, CDR2 YSYEKL. Here the CDR3 DNA reads TGCGCCAGCAGCCAAGATTGGACCAACGCCTACAATGAGCAGTTCTTC. Its protein product is CASSQDWTNAYNEQFF.

J is TRBJ2-1 and V is TRBV19; D is possibly TRBD2 (6 bases). This CDR3 spans 14 amino acids. V lost 5 bases to trimming and J lost 10 bases, with 18 bases between them. Germline V gene lookup returns CDR1 LNHDA and CDR2 SQIVND (reference sequence). The DNA of the CDR3 is TGTGCCAGTAGTCACACCGGGACTCCTTGGGAGCAGTTCTTC. This translates into CASSHTGTPWEQFF.

The chain employs TRBV3-1 and TRBJ2-3; TRBD2 might be the D (5 bases). This CDR3 spans 13 amino acids. Germline V gene data show CDR1 as LGHDT and CDR2 as YNNKEL (reference sequence). Trimming left V 4 bases short and J 6 bases short, with 11 bases between. The CDR3: CASSPLAGDTQYF. DNA for the CDR3: TGTGCCAGCAGCCCTCTAGCTGGGGATACGCAGTATTTT.

This clone has ten or more counts. The same CDR3 can be traced to other DNA sequences in this sample. The V and J genes are TRBV12-3 or TRBV12-4 and TRBJ2-2, with 9 bases lining up with TRBD1. V shed 3 bases and J 9 bases; nucleotides not matched to a gene: 14. CDR3 length equals 17 residues. CDR3 sequence reads: CASSFRGSGTGIRELFF. CDR3 sequence (DNA): TGTGCCAGCAGTTTTAGAGGTTCTGGGACAGGGATCAGGGAGCTGTTTTTT.

The chain joins TRBV24-1 to TRBJ1-6; 7 nucleotides align to TRBD1. V lost 9 bases and J lost 7; bases outside the gene matches: 11. The CDR3 totals 15 residues. CDR1 and CDR2 from the germline V gene are KGHDR and SFDVKD. Here the CDR3 reads CATQRMEQGNSPLHF. CDR3 DNA: TGTGCCACCCAGAGAATGGAACAGGGGAATTCACCCCTCCACTTT.

This clone came up many times. This sequence joins TRBV27 and TRBJ1-1; no clear D. This CDR3 comprises 13 residues. CDR1 is MNHEY and CDR2 is SMNVEV in the germline V gene (reference sequence). Trimming cost V 4 bases and J 9 bases, with 15 bases left between them. The DNA for the CDR3 is TGTGCCAGCAGTTCCCTCTTCGTGGGAAAAGCTTTCTTT. As protein: CASSSLFVGKAFF.

This clone was detected only a few times. This chain uses TRBV11-2 with TRBJ1-2; D is possibly TRBD1 (6 bases). Trimming removed 7 bases at V and 5 bases at J, with 14 bases between. Germline assignment: CDR1 SGHAT and CDR2 FQNNGV. The CDR3 has 13 amino acids. The CDR3 protein is CASTRLQGYGYTF. The CDR3 coding sequence is TGTGCCAGCACCAGACTACAGGGATATGGCTACACCTTC.

The chain is built from TRBV7-3 and TRBJ2-5; D is undetermined. This CDR3 region has 13 residues. V gave up 5 bases and J gave up 7 bases, with 14 bases separating them. Germline CDR1 is SGHTA and CDR2 is FQGTGA. CDR3 DNA: TGTGCCAGCAGCGTGGGGTACACGGGGACCCAGTACTTC. Protein: CASSVGYTGTQYF.

There are a few counts of this clone. This rearrangement joins TRBV6-2 or TRBV6-3 to TRBJ1-5; D is undetermined. Deletions cut 4 bases from V and 0 bases from J, with 4 bases between. Germline V gene data show CDR1 as MNHEY and CDR2 as SVGEGT. The CDR3 covers 13 residues. The CDR3 region is CASSLHSNQPQHF. The CDR3, as DNA: TGTGCCAGCAGTTTGCATAGCAATCAGCCCCAGCATTTT.

This rearrangement joins TRBV28 to TRBJ2-7; 7 bases fit TRBD2. The trim removed 7 bases at V and 4 bases at J, leaving 7 bases unmatched. Germline CDR1 and CDR2: MDHEN and SYDVKM. CDR3 size: 13 residues. CDR3 sequence: CASTASGRYEQYF. CDR3 nucleotides: TGTGCCAGCACCGCTAGCGGAAGGTACGAGCAGTACTTC.

This clone was observed at least ten times. One base away lies a much larger clone, so this may be a sequencing read error. The chain links TRBV27 to TRBJ2-7; possibly TRBD1 for D (5 bases). This CDR3 contains 12 residues. The V gene lost 8 bases and the J gene lost 6 bases, with 14 bases spanning the gap. CDR1 is MNHEY and CDR2 is SMNVEV in the germline V gene (reference sequence). This CDR3 reads CASGSGFGEQYF. The CDR3 DNA is TGTGCCAGCGGATCAGGGTTTGGCGAGCAGTACTTC.

This clone was seen many times. The V gene is TRBV6-1, the J gene TRBJ2-2, with 13 bases that match TRBD2. V trimming: 6 bases; J trimming: 8 bases; junction bases outside the gene matches: 6. The CDR3 totals 15 residues. CDR1 and CDR2 (germline): MNHNS, SASEGT. The CDR3 DNA sequence: TGTGCCAGCAGACCGGGACTAGCGGGGTGGGGGGAGCTGTTTTTT. This sequence encodes CASRPGLAGWGELFF.

This clone was picked up many times. The rearrangement uses TRBV7-6 and TRBJ1-3; D call uncertain. Between the trimmed V and J ends, which lost 5 bases and 7 bases, there was a span of 18 bases. CDR1 is SGHVS and CDR2 is FNYEAQ in the germline V gene. The CDR3 contains 15 residues. CDR3 region: CASSPAAQPGNTIYF. The CDR3 coding sequence is TGTGCCAGCAGCCCGGCGGCACAGCCGGGGAACACCATATATTTT.

This clone was detected ten times or more. CDR3 region: CSAPTPSGGVGGELFF. As DNA, the CDR3 is TGCAGTGCCCCTACCCCCAGCGGGGGGGTGGGGGGGGAGCTGTTTTTT. V is TRBV20-1 and J is TRBJ2-2; 10 bases are a match to TRBD2. The CDR3 is 16 amino acids. Germline CDR1 is DFQATT and CDR2 is SNEGSKA (reference sequence). V was pared by 6 bases and J by 8 bases, with 15 bases of the junction left unmatched.

Only one count was recorded for this clone. The chain joins TRBV18 to TRBJ2-1; 11 bases match TRBD1. V was clipped by 3 bases and J by 7 bases; unmatched bases: 5. The CDR3 length is 15 residues. The germline V gene encodes CDR1 KGHSH and CDR2 LQKENI. The CDR3 spells CASSPGTGGTNEQFF. The CDR3, as DNA: TGTGCCAGCTCACCGGGGACAGGGGGAACAAATGAGCAGTTCTTC. The whole variable domain, filled in from reference TRBV18 and TRBJ2-1, reads NAGVMQNPRHLVRRRGQEARLRCSPMKGHSHVYWYRQLPEEGLKFMVYLQKENIIDESGMPKERFSAEFPKEGPSILRIQQVVRGDSAAYFCASSPGTGGTNEQFFGPGTRLTVL.

The table lists this clone with many counts. The chain carries TRBV11-1 and TRBJ2-7; D is unresolved. Germline CDR1 reads SGHAT; CDR2 reads FQDESV (reference sequence). CDR3 length equals 14 residues. Trimming took 5 bases from V and 5 from J, leaving 16 bases between them. CDR3 region: CASSPLGSVDEQYF. The CDR3 coding sequence is TGTGCCAGCAGCCCTCTGGGATCTGTGGACGAGCAGTACTTC.

This clone turned up a few times. In DNA form, the CDR3 reads TGTGCCACCCCTGGATGGGCTTCCTACGAGCAGTACTTC. Translating gives CATPGWASYEQYF. The chain couples TRBV15 to TRBJ2-7; unclear D gene. Germline assignment: CDR1 LNHNV and CDR2 YYDKDF (reference sequence). The CDR3 totals 13 residues. The V gene lost 8 bases and the J gene lost 1 base, with 12 bases spanning the gap.

This chain joins TRBV28 and TRBJ2-3; D is tentatively TRBD1 or TRBD2 (5 bases each). Trimming removed 3 bases at V and 2 bases at J, with 12 bases between. This CDR3 is 15 amino acids long. Germline CDR1 and CDR2: MDHEN and SYDVKM. The CDR3 sequence: CASSFEGRPTDTQYF. DNA of the CDR3: TGTGCCAGCAGTTTCGAGGGGCGCCCCACAGATACGCAGTATTTT.

V and J are TRBV6-5 and TRBJ1-5; no clear D. V was shortened by 2 bases and J by 5 bases, with 7 bases between the two germline ends. Germline V gene data show CDR1 as MNHEY and CDR2 as SVGAGI. CDR3 length: 13 amino acids. The CDR3 DNA follows: TGTGCCAGCAGTTACGATGGGGATCAGCCCCAGCATTTT. Its protein is CASSYDGDQPQHF.

This clone turned up a few times. The V call is TRBV9, the J call TRBJ2-6; D is unresolved. This CDR3 is built from 15 residues. With 0 bases removed from V and 0 bases from J, the gap between germline ends came to 4 bases. Germline V gene lookup returns CDR1 SGDLS and CDR2 YYNGEE. CDR3 sequence (DNA): TGTGCCAGCAGCGTAGGTGCCTCTGGGGCCAACGTCCTGACTTTC. Translated: CASSVGASGANVLTF. Drawing the rest from reference TRBV9 and TRBJ2-6, the complete variable domain is DSGVTQTPKHLITATGQRVTLRCSPRSGDLSVYWYQQSLDQGLQFLIQYYNGEERAKGNILERFSAQQFPDLHSELNLSSLELGDSALYFCASSVGASGANVLTFGAGSRLTVL.

CDR3 residues: CASSPQGARGYTF. The CDR3, as DNA: TGTGCCAGCAGCCCCCAGGGGGCTCGTGGCTACACCTTC. The chain joins TRBV7-8 to TRBJ1-2, with 8 bases aligning to TRBD1. Germline V gives CDR1 SGHVS, CDR2 FQNEAQ. V was clipped by 5 bases and J by 7 bases; unmatched bases: 6. The CDR3 loop spans 13 amino acids.

This clone showed up many times. J is TRBJ2-1 and V is TRBV7-2, with TRBD1 matching 8 bases. V gave up 4 bases and J gave up 11 bases; unmatched junction bases: 4. In germline, CDR1 is SGHTA, CDR2 FQGNSA. This CDR3 spans 12 amino acids. The CDR3 loop reads CASSSGTGQQFF. The CDR3 DNA reads as TGTGCCAGCAGCTCGGGGACAGGACAGCAGTTCTTC.

The chain carries TRBV20-1 and TRBJ2-1; 13 bases align to TRBD2. V trimming: 5 bases; J trimming: 7 bases; junction bases outside the gene matches: 2. This CDR3 contains 13 residues. Germline loops: CDR1 DFQATT, CDR2 SNEGSKA (reference sequence). CDR3 loop: CSAWTSGSNEQFF. The CDR3 DNA sequence: TGCAGTGCTTGGACTAGCGGGAGTAATGAGCAGTTCTTC.